This is a list of T cell receptor beta chains from one sample in a study of cytomegalovirus exposure and HLA in healthy donors. Profiling relied on immunoSEQ multiplex PCR, and the TCRdb table lists in-frame clones only, not all of them. The table has around 150,000 clones, about three quarters seen once. The sequenced sample was PBMCs. These receptors were collected from a woman aged 40 to 50 in good health and CMV-seronegative. The CDR3 runs from the conserved cysteine through the conserved F or W. The D gene is left open where the match is weak. The size entry is marked missing in some rows and otherwise reads once, few, many or a size class.

.	.	TRBV7-3	TRBJ2-2	TGTGCCAGCAGACTCAACACCGGGGAGCTGTTTTTT	CASRLNTGELFF
TRBD1	.	TRBV9	TRBJ2-7	TGTGCCAGCAGCGTAGCCGAGGGGGCGGGTGAGCAGTACTTC	CASSVAEGAGEQYF
TRBD2	.	TRBV4-1	TRBJ2-3	TGCGCCAGCAGCCAAGATAGGGGGGCGGGGGGGTACGCCGGGGATACGCAGTATTTT	CASSQDRGAGGYAGDTQYF
.	.	TRBV7-9	TRBJ1-4	TGTGCCAGCAGCGTTAGGAGGGCGGGAACTAATGAAAAACTGTTTTTT	CASSVRRAGTNEKLFF
TRBD1	.	TRBV10-3	TRBJ2-1	TGTGCCATCAGTGTTACAGGGGGTGAGGGTGAGCAGTTCTTC	CAISVTGGEGEQFF
.	.	TRBV19	TRBJ1-4	TGTGCCAGTAGTATATCTTCAGGGATTGAAAAACTGTTTTTT	CASSISSGIEKLFF
.	few	TRBV6-1	TRBJ1-1	TGTGCCAGCAGTGAATTTGGGGGCGTAAACACTGAAGCTTTCTTT	CASSEFGGVNTEAFF
TRBD1	few	TRBV2	TRBJ1-1	TGTGCCGTCCACAGGGGGCCGAACACTGAAGCTTTCTTT	CAVHRGPNTEAFF
.	once	TRBV27	TRBJ1-6	TGTGCCAGCAGCCGGACCCCAGCGGGGGGTTCACCCCTCCACTTT	CASSRTPAGGSPLHF
.	.	TRBV6-1	TRBJ1-3	TGTGCCAGCAGACAGGTTGATCGAAACACCATATATTTT	CASRQVDRNTIYF
.	once	TRBV18	TRBJ1-5	TGTGCCAGCTCACCCGCAGGGGTAGTCGGGAGCAATCAGCCCCAGCATTTT	CASSPAGVVGSNQPQHF
TRBD2	.	TRBV5-4	TRBJ2-1	TGTGCCAGCAGCTTGCAAGCGGGGGGTTATGAGCAGTTCTTC	CASSLQAGGYEQFF
.	few	TRBV7-2	TRBJ1-5	TGTGCCAGCAGCTTAGCCATACAGGGCAATCAGCCCCAGCATTTT	CASSLAIQGNQPQHF
.	few	TRBV6-1	TRBJ1-1	TGTGCCAGCAGTGAAACTCGAGGGAAAGGGAACACTGAAGCTTTCTTT	CASSETRGKGNTEAFF
.	once	TRBV19	TRBJ2-7	TGTGCCAGTAGTCTGTCGGGAGCCCTTAGCGAGCAGTACTTC	CASSLSGALSEQYF